This T cell receptor beta chain appears in the sequencing data of a study of Ad26.COV2.S vaccination and SARS-CoV-2 variants. Study conclusions and caveats: Reported post-vaccination CD8+ and CD4+ T cell responses to spike showed substantial breadth.

In regard to this clone: Its antigen is not identified.

The V and J ends lost 7 bases and 7 bases, in that order; junction bases with no gene match: 8. CDR3 length: 15 residues. Germline CDR1 and CDR2: SNHLY and FYNNEI. Treatment given: around 19 received Ad26.COV2.S at low or high dose, single or two shots; five or six received placebo; per-sample allocation not given. After the first vaccine or placebo injection, samples were drawn on day 63. Clones were read by immunoSEQ multiplex PCR, and TCRdb kept only the in-frame ones, dropping some. The sample records roughly 320,000 clones, 70% to 90% being singletons. The chain employs TRBV2 and TRBJ2-2; 11 nucleotides align to TRBD1. The origin of this receptor is a person aged 18-60 years who received the Ad26.COV2.S COVID-19 vaccine or a placebo. The material was peripheral blood, obtained in a trial of Ad26.COV2.S vaccine versus placebo. The CDR3 sequence is CASIVGQGGIGELFF. Written as DNA, the CDR3 is TGTGCCAGCATCGTGGGACAGGGGGGTATCGGGGAGCTGTTTTTT. Drawing the rest from reference TRBV2 and TRBJ2-2, the complete variable domain is EPEVTQTPSHQVTQMGQEVILRCVPISNHLYFYWYRQILGQKVEFLVSFYNNEISEKSEIFDDQFSVERPDGSNFTLKIRSTKLEDSAMYFCASIVGQGGIGELFFGEGSRLTVL.